This T cell receptor beta chain was found in a study of blood T cell repertoires in COVID-19. Across the whole study: The origin of the acute and convalescent COVID-19 samples was the United States, Italy and Spain. Sources were T cells, B-cell-depleted T cells, or PBMCs; the material itself was cDNA or gDNA.

Under the authors' procedure: For nucleated cells, counts were estimated from reference gene primer amplification. Profiling relied on immunoSEQ multiplex PCR, and the TCRdb table lists in-frame clones only, not all of them. V, J and clone size are those of that table, while D and trimming were read from the DNA. Seen here are 150,000 or so clones, about 87% observed once, and the top ten hold 1.6%. V was pared by 1 base and J by 4 bases, with 17 bases between. The CDR3 totals 18 residues. The sequencing input was peripheral blood. This receptor was identified in a woman aged 45-59 years with acute or convalescent COVID-19. V is TRBV23-1 and J is TRBJ2-6; TRBD2 might be the D (6 bases). TRBV23-1 is sorted into the ORF group, with uncertain function. CDR3 nucleotides: TGCGCCAGCAGTCAATATAAGGAGGGAGATTACGGGGCCAACGTCCTGACTTTC. Encoded protein: CASSQYKEGDYGANVLTF.